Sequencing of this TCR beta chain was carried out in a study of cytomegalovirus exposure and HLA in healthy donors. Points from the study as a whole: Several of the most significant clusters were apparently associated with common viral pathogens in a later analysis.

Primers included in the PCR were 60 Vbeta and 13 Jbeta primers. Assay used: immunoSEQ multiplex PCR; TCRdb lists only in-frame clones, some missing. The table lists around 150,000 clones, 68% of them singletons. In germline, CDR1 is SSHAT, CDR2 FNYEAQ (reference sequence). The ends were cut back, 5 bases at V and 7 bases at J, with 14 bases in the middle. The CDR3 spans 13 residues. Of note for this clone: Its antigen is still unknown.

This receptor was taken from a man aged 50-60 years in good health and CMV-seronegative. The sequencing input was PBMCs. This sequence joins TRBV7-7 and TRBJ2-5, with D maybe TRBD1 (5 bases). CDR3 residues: CASSRQTSGTQYF. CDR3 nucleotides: TGTGCCAGCAGCAGACAGACGTCGGGGACCCAGTACTTC.